A selection of T cell receptor beta chains follows, all from one sample in a study of blood T cell repertoires in COVID-19. Measured with immunoSEQ multiplex PCR; TCRdb has only the in-frame clones, and not every one. Of some 290,000 clones listed, about 86% are singletons. The material sequenced was peripheral blood. These TCRs come from a woman aged 25 to 39 with COVID-19, enrolled during active disease. Each CDR3 is given with its conserved first and last residue. The D gene is left open where the match is weak.

V	length	D	J	CDR3
TRBV5-4	12	NA	TRBJ1-3	CASSLYGNTIYF
TRBV28	14	NA	TRBJ1-3	CASSDRPSGNTIYF
TRBV5-5	14	TRBD2	TRBJ2-1	CASTGSGAYNEQFF
TRBV19	14	NA	TRBJ2-7	CASSPSGISYEQYF
TRBV4-1	17	NA	TRBJ1-2	CASSPSGGAALNYGYTF
TRBV28	15	NA	TRBJ1-1	CASSRSLRALNEAFF
TRBV2	15	TRBD2	TRBJ2-5	CASSEKDSGEETQYF
TRBV5-1	15	NA	TRBJ2-5	CASSLGQGRQETQYF
TRBV5-1	17	NA	TRBJ1-1	CASSLGGRTLMNTEAFF
TRBV10-2	12	NA	TRBJ1-4	CASRRVGEKLFF
TRBV5-4	15	TRBD2	TRBJ2-7	CASSLVAGGPYEQYF
TRBV6-1	13	NA	TRBJ1-4	CASSEGGKEKLFF
TRBV7-9	16	TRBD1	TRBJ1-1	CASKAYRDRQNTEAFF
TRBV5-4	13	NA	TRBJ1-2	CASSLEQAYGYTF
TRBV7-8	16	NA	TRBJ2-2	CASSLSRLGGTGELFF
TRBV18	16	TRBD1	TRBJ1-2	CASSLQRDRVGYGYTF
TRBV14	12	NA	TRBJ2-5	CASSHTQETQYF
TRBV25-1	16	TRBD2	TRBJ2-3	CASSEQLAGITDTQYF
TRBV13	13	NA	TRBJ2-2	CASSGGDTGELFF
TRBV19	18	TRBD1	TRBJ1-2	CASSIDHVGQGLLGGYTF
TRBV6-1	14	NA	TRBJ1-2	CASSEGTVGYGYTF
TRBV5-1	15	NA	TRBJ1-1	CASSSSGVMNTEAFF
TRBV3-1/TRBV3-2	16	TRBD1	TRBJ2-7	CASSRTGTGAIYEQYF
TRBV19	15	NA	TRBJ1-3	CASSIRLFSGNTIYF
TRBV2	14	TRBD2	TRBJ2-5	CASGETSGGETQYF
TRBV18	16	TRBD1	TRBJ2-1	CASSPLGTGSYNEQFF
TRBV10-2	15	NA	TRBJ2-5	CASSELAVPQETQYF
TRBV2	15	TRBD2	TRBJ2-1	CASSVRSWDYQHRFF
TRBV19	13	NA	TRBJ1-4	CASQGGWGEKLFF
TRBV10-3	12	NA	TRBJ1-1	CAISPGGTEAFF
TRBV5-8	16	TRBD1	TRBJ2-5	CASSSGQGGYQETQYF
TRBV18	18	TRBD2	TRBJ2-5	CASSPLRTSGGREETQYF
TRBV7-9	17	TRBD1	TRBJ2-1	CASSLADGTGGWNEQFF
TRBV18	12	NA	TRBJ1-1	CASSPRDTEAFF
TRBV15	16	TRBD2	TRBJ2-2	CATSRVWTSNSGELFF
TRBV6-5	13	NA	TRBJ1-5	CASSSGLDKPQHF
TRBV12-5	13	NA	TRBJ2-1	CASAPWAGNEQFF
TRBV5-5	17	TRBD2	TRBJ2-5	CASSLGWTSGGLETQYF
TRBV6-5	14	NA	TRBJ2-7	CASTPRGTSYEQYF
TRBV6-4	16	TRBD1	TRBJ1-1	CASSPRATGLDTEAFF
TRBV27	14	NA	TRBJ2-2	CASSLYRATGELFF
TRBV29-1	11	NA	TRBJ1-1	CSVKGYTEAFF
TRBV5-1	13	NA	TRBJ2-7	CASSYTEDYEQYF
TRBV12-2	22	NA	TRBJ2-3	CASRPNSEGGDPPGTSTDTQYF
TRBV19	15	TRBD2	TRBJ2-3	CASSMATLAADTQYF
TRBV3-1/TRBV3-2	13	NA	TRBJ2-1	CASSRVEVAEQFF
TRBV2	12	NA	TRBJ2-1	CASSGDSGEQFF
TRBV7-9	14	NA	TRBJ1-5	CASSLEGGGQPQHF
TRBV14	14	NA	TRBJ1-1	CASSQAGKNTEAFF
TRBV11-3	13	NA	TRBJ1-2	CAVIRGASYGYTF
TRBV12-5	14	NA	TRBJ2-1	CASGLQQALNEQFF
TRBV28	14	NA	TRBJ1-5	CASSGQQINQPQHF
TRBV11-2	14	TRBD2	TRBJ2-5	CASSLTSGQETQYF
TRBV2	15	NA	TRBJ2-6	CASSEPERGANVLTF
TRBV7-9	18	NA	TRBJ2-3	CASSFPNTGSGWTDTQYF